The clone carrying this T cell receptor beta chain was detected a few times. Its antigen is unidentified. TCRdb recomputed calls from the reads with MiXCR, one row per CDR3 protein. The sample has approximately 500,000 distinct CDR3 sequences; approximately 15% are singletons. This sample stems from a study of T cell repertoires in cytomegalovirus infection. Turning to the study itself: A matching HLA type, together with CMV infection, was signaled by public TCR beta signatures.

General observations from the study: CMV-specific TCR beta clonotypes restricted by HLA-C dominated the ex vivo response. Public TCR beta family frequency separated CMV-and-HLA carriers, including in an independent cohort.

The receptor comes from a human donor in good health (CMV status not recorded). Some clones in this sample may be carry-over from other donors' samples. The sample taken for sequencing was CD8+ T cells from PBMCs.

In DNA, the CDR3 is TGCGCCAGCCGGGCCCGGACAGGGTCCTACGAGCAGTACTTC. Protein sequence: CASRARTGSYEQYF. The chain carries TRBV5-1 and TRBJ2-7, with 8 positions matching TRBD1. V lost 7 bases to trimming and J lost 1 base; unmatched junction nucleotides: 7. The germline V gene has CDR1 SGHRS and CDR2 YFSETQ. The CDR3 extends over 14 amino acids.